This TCR beta chain is drawn from a study of CD8+CD57+ T cells in acquired aplastic anemia. Study background: DNA from sorted CD4+ and CD8+ cells averaged around 3.5 ug. Findings and caveats of the study: Fewer than 35 sequences, all CD8+ CDR3, were shared between patients and controls.

Note on this clonotype: What it recognizes is unknown. A much bigger clone sits one base away, suggesting this may be a read error.

Germline V lookup: CDR1 MNHNS, CDR2 SASEGT. CDR3 length: 14 residues. V was trimmed by 8 bases and J by 5 bases, leaving 16 bases between them. CDR3 and TCR beta VDJ profiling relied on a genomic DNA template. Via MiXCR, TCRdb re-called the reads, giving one row per CDR3 protein. The sample holds about 160,000 distinct CDR3 sequences; around 43% are singletons and the top ten take 3.2%. Selection for sequencing was limited to patients who had shown CD8+CD57+ cell expansion by flow cytometry. The rearrangement uses TRBV6-1 and TRBJ2-1; no clear D gene. The sequence was obtained from a human donor with aplastic anemia. The sequenced sample was sorted CD4+, CD8+, or CD8+CD57+ T cells (not recorded which) from PBMCs. The DNA of the CDR3 is TGTGCCAGCCTCTTGCCCCCCCTTCACAATGAGCAGTTCTTC. Translation gives CASLLPPLHNEQFF.